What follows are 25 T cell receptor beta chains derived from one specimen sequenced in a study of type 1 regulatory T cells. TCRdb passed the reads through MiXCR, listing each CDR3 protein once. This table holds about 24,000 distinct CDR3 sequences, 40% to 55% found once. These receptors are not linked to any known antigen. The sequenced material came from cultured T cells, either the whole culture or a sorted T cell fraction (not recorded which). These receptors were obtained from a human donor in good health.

The CDR3 nucleotides read TGTGCCAGTAGTATGAAGGGCGCCGGCACTGAAGCTTTCTTT. As protein: CASSMKGAGTEAFF. The V and J genes are TRBV19 and TRBJ1-1; D is uncertain. Germline CDR1 LNHDA, CDR2 SQIVND (reference sequence). The V end lost 3 bases, the J end lost 4 bases, and 12 bases lay between the germline ends. The CDR3 totals 14 residues.

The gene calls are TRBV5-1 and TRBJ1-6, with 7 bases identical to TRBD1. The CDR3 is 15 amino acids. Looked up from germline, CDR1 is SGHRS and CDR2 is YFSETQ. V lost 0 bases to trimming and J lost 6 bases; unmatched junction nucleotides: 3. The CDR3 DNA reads TGCGCCAGCAGCTTGGGGACAGGCCGTAATTCACCCCTCCACTTT. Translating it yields CASSLGTGRNSPLHF.

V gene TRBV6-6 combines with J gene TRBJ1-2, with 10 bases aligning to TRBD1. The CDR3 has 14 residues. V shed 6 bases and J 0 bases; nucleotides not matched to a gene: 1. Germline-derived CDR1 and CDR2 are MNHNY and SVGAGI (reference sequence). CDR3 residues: CASRGTGANYGYTF. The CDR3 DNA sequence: TGTGCCAGCAGAGGGACAGGGGCTAACTATGGCTACACCTTC.

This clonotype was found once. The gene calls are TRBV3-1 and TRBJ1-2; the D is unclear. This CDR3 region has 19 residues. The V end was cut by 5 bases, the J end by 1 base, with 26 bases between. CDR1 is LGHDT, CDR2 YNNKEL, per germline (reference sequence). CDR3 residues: CASSVQEPPRDARNYGYTF. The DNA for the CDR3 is TGTGCCAGCAGCGTCCAAGAGCCGCCGAGAGACGCCCGTAACTATGGCTACACCTTC.

CDR3 sequence (DNA): TGTGCCAGCAGCTTTACGACAGGGTTGACAGATACGCAGTATTTT. Translated, it gives CASSFTTGLTDTQYF. The gene calls are TRBV11-3 and TRBJ2-3, with TRBD1 identical over 7 bases. Germline lookup yields CDR1 SGHNT and CDR2 YENEEA. The junction had 6 bases not matched to a gene; V was cut back by 3 bases and J by 3 bases. This CDR3 region has 15 residues.

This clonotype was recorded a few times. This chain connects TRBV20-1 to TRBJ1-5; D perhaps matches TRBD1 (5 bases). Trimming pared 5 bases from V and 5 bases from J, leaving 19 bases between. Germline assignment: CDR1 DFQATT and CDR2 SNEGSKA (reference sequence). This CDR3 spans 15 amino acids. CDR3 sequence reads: CSAAEPRGGDQPQHF. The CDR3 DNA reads TGCAGTGCTGCCGAACCGCGGGGGGGGGATCAGCCCCAGCATTTT.

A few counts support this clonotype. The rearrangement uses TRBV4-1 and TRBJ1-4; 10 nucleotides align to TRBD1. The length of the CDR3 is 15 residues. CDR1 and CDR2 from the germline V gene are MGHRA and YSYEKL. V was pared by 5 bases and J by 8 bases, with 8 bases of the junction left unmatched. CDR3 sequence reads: CASSAGTGVVEKLFF. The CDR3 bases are TGCGCCAGCAGCGCCGGGACAGGGGTTGTCGAAAAACTGTTTTTT.

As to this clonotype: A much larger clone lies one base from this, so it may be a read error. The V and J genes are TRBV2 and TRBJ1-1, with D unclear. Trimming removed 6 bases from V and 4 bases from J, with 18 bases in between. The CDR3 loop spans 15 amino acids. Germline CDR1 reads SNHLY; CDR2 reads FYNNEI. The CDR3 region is CASSLPWGSGTEAFF. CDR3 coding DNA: TGTGCCAGCAGCCTCCCGTGGGGATCGGGCACTGAAGCTTTCTTT.

The CDR3 DNA reads as TGTGCCAGCAGGCCGGGATACTCCTACGAGCAGTACTTC. Translating it yields CASRPGYSYEQYF. The rearrangement links TRBV12-3 or TRBV12-4 to TRBJ2-7; possible D gene TRBD2, 5 bases. V lost 6 bases and J lost 0, with 9 bases in between. The CDR3 contains 13 residues.

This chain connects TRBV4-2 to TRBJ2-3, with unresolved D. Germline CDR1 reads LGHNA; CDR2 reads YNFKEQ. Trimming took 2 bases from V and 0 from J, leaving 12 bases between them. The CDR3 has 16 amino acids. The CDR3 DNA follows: TGTGCCAGCAGCCAAAGTGGGCTAACTAGCACAGATACGCAGTATTTT. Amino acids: CASSQSGLTSTDTQYF.

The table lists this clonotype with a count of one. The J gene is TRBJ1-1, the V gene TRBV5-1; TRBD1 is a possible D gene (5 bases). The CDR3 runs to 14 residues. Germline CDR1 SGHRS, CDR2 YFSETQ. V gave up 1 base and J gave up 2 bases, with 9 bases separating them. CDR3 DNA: TGCGCCAGCAGCTTGCAGGGTTCCAACACTGAAGCTTTCTTT. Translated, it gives CASSLQGSNTEAFF. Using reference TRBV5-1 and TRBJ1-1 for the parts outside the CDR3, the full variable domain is KAGVTQTPRYLIKTRGQQVTLSCSPISGHRSVSWYQQTPGQGLQFLFEYFSETQRNKGNFPGRFSGRQFSNSRSEMNVSTLELGDSALYLCASSLQGSNTEAFFGQGTRLTVV.

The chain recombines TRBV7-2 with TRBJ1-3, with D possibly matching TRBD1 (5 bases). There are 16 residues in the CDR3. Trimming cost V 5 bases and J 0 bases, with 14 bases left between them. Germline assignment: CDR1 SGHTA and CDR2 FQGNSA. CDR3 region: CASSKQVSSSGNTIYF. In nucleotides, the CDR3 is TGTGCCAGCAGCAAACAGGTTTCTAGCTCTGGAAACACCATATATTTT.

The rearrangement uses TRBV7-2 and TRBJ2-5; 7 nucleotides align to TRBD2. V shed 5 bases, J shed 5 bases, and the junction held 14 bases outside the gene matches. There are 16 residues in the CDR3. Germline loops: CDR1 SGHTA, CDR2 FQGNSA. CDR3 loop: CASSPRRLAGRETQYF. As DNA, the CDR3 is TGTGCCAGCAGCCCTAGGAGACTAGCAGGTCGGGAGACCCAGTACTTC.

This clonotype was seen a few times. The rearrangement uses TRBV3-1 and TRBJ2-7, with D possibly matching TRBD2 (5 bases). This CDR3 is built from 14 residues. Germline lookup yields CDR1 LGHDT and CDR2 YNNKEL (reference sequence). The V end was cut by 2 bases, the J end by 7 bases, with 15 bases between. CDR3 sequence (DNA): TGTGCCAGCAGCCAAAGTCCAGCGGTGGGTGAGCAGTACTTC. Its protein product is CASSQSPAVGEQYF.

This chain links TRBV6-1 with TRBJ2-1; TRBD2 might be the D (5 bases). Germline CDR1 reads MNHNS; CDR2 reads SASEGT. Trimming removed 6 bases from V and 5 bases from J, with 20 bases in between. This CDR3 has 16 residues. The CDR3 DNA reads TGTGCCAGCAGCCCCACAAAGGGAGTAGGGAACAATGAGCAGTTCTTC. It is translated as CASSPTKGVGNNEQFF.

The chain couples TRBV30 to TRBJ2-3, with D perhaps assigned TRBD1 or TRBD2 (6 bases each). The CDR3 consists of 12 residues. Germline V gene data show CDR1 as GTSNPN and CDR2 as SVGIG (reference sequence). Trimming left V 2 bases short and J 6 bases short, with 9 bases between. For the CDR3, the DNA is TGTGCCTGGAGTAGAGGGGGGGATACGCAGTATTTT. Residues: CAWSRGGDTQYF.

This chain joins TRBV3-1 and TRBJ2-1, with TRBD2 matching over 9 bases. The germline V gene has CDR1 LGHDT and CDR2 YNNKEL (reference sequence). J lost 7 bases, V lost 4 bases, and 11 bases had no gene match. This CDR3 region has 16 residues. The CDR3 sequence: CASSLRSAGGWNEQFF. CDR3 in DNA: TGTGCCAGCAGCCTCCGTTCGGCGGGGGGGTGGAATGAGCAGTTCTTC.

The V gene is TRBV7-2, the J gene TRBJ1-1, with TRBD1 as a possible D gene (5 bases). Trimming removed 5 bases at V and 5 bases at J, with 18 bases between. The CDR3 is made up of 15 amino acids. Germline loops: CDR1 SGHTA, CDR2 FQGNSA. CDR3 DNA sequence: TGTGCCAGCAGCGCACAACCCAGGGTAGGAACTGAAGCTTTCTTT. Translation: CASSAQPRVGTEAFF.

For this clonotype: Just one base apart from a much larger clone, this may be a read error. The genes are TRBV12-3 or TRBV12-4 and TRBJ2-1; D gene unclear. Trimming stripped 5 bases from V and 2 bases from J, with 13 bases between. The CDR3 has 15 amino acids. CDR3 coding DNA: TGTGCCAGCAGTCTCGAAGCGCCCCCCTACAATGAGCAGTTCTTC. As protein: CASSLEAPPYNEQFF.

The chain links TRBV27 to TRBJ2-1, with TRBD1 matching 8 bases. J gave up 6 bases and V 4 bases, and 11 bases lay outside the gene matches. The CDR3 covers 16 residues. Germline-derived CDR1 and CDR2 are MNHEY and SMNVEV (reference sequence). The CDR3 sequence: CASSSRTGMTPNEQFF. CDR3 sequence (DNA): TGTGCCAGCAGTTCACGGACAGGGATGACACCCAATGAGCAGTTCTTC.

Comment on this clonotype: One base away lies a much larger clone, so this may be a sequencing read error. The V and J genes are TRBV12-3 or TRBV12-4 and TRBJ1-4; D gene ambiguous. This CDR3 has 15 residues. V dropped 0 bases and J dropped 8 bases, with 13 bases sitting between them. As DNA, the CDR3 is TGTGCCAGCAGTTTAGCCGGGCCGTTCAGCGAAAAACTGTTTTTT. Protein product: CASSLAGPFSEKLFF.

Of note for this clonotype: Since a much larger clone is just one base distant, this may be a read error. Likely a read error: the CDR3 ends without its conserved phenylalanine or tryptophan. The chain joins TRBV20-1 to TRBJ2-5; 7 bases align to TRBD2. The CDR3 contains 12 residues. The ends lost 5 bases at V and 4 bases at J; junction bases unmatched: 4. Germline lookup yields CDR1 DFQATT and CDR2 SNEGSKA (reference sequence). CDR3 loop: CSAPRLAETQYL. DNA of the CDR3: TGCAGTGCTCCCAGACTAGCAGAGACCCAGTACCTC.

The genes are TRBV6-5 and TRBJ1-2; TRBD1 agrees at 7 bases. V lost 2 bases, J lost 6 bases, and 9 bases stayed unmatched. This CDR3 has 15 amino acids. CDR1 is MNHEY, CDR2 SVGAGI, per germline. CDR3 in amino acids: CASSYNRQGGHGYTF. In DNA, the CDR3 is TGTGCCAGCAGTTACAACCGACAGGGAGGGCATGGCTACACCTTC.

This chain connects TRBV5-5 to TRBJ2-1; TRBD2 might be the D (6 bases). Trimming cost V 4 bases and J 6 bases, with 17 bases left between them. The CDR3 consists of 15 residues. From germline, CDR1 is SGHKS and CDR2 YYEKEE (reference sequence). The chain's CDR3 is CASSDFGLIRNEQFF. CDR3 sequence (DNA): TGTGCCAGCAGCGATTTCGGACTAATCCGCAATGAGCAGTTCTTC.

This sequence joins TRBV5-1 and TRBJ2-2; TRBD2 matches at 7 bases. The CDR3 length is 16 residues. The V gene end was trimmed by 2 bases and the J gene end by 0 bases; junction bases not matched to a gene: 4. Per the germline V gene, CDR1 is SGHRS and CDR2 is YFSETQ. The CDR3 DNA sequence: TGCGCCAGCAGCTTACGGGGGGTCGCGAACACCGGGGAGCTGTTTTTT. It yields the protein CASSLRGVANTGELFF.